The clone carrying this TCR beta chain was picked up a small number of times. Its antigen is undetermined. The CDR3 is 17 amino acids. The sample comes from a study of T cells after yellow fever vaccination. Findings and caveats of the study: Most clones from primary vaccination were detected again post-booster (roughly 96% CD4, roughly 85% CD8). Overall, a small share of clonotypes was seen in both CD4 and CD8 compartments.

TCRdb re-called the 5' RACE reads through MiXCR, storing one row per CDR3 protein. The sample lists around 300,000 distinct CDR3 sequences, approximately 4% occurring once. V usage is TRBV3-2 and J usage is TRBJ2-5; no check of the table's D call, TRBD2, against the DNA was made. TRBV3-2 is noted as a pseudogene. Sequenced material: PBMCs, taken 5 days after the yellow fever booster vaccination. This clonotype was obtained from a man between 18 and 35 years old who received the YFV17D yellow fever vaccine. The CDR3 spells CASSQDPLAGEEETQYF. CDR3 DNA sequence: TGTGCCAGCAGCCAAGATCCCCTAGCGGGGGAGGAAGAGACCCAGTACTTC.